This TCR beta chain appears in the sequencing data of a study of cytomegalovirus exposure and HLA in healthy donors (TCRdb year 2017). In terms of the full investigation: An earlier analysis of some 600 of the donors reported 250 to 350 Gb of sequence data and 117 million unique TCR beta sequences obtained from some 170 million T cells. High-throughput TCR immunosequencing, statistical association of individual TCRs with disease status, and machine learning were combined to predict cytomegalovirus infection status. Across some 400 genotyped donors of the cohort, an average of about 200,000 unique TCR beta nucleotide sequences per donor were sequenced, and roughly a sixth of those sequences were non-productive. In addition to the first cohort of approximately 670 subjects, a separate validation cohort of approximately 130 different subjects was used. A few DR-DQ haplotypes were handled as single units for association and clustering because linkage in the cohort was strong. Rather than drawing on any new phenotypic data, the later analysis identified candidate immune exposures from TCR beta sequences and the way those sequences occurred across donors. Typing coverage differed by locus: A, B, C, DRB1 and DQB1 were typed in roughly 620-630 donors, DQA1 in about 550, DPA1 in roughly 590, and DPB1 in just under 490. In an earlier analysis of 587 of the donors, high-throughput TCR beta sequencing was used to judge whether each TCR beta V gene segment behaved as functional or pseudogenic. The study used immunosequencing to profile the T cell repertoires of 600 to 850 subjects and linked those repertoires to cytomegalovirus serostatus. All discovery cohort repertoires had been generated using a single sequencing platform. The study aimed to test whether signatures of past pathogen exposure could be identified by cataloging public T cell receptors. Of the roughly 410 genotyped donors, 65% to 90% were placed in the genetic ancestry cluster associated with self-reported Caucasian donors. Genome-wide SNP genotypes for about 55% of the 666 donors were used in a later genetic analysis, which treated that subset as a discovery cohort. About 300 gigabases of sequencing data and approximately 93 million unique TCR sequences were included in an early release covering around 600 HLA-typed donors. A later analysis re-examined previously published TCR beta repertoires from roughly 650 donors and added high-resolution HLA genotyping to investigate patterns of TCR occurrence. Alongside the repertoire data, information on donor age, sex, ethnicity and CMV serostatus was compiled. HLA typing included class I and class II loci at four-digit resolution. What the work shows at the level of the full study, not this receptor alone: A group of highly shared sequence variants was considered likely to be a technical artifact of the sequencing pipeline. Compared with equally common non-associated chains, HLA-associated TCR beta chains in a later analysis were more clonally expanded and had lower generation probabilities. Because the 87-base-pair reads could not distinguish some IMGT-functional V segments, including TRBV6-2 and TRBV6-3, those segments were excluded. In a later genetic analysis, fewer N-insertions in productive TCRs were reported among donors in an Asian-associated ancestry cluster than the approximately 670-donor mean. Immune exposure information for the cohort was limited to CMV serostatus. A few of the identified cytomegalovirus-associated TCR beta chains were confirmed in vitro to be specific for cytomegalovirus antigens. While some public TCRs were present in many individuals, most TCR sequences turned up only very rarely across donors. According to a later analysis, most CMV-associated TCR beta chains appeared to be HLA-restricted, and the HLA associations seemed to be driven largely by CMV exposure. A later analysis reported that several top co-occurrence clusters appeared linked to parvovirus B19, influenza, CMV and Epstein-Barr virus. An association between a missense DCLRE1C variant and V-gene and J-gene trimming of TCR beta chains was found in a later genetic analysis and replicated in an independent cohort. When HLA alleles, especially DR and DQ, strongly co-occurred, TCR associations were difficult to assign to individual alleles. Because HLA typing was missing for some donors at each locus, association tests included only the typed subset. Because counts were too low, 15 to 20 rarely observed V segments, including chromosome 9 orphons, were excluded from the earlier analysis of a few hundred of the donors. Sequencing depth was assumed to be roughly uniform across donors in the presence/absence analyses, though that assumption may not hold. In a later analysis, TCR association rates were found to vary across HLA loci, with the most associated TCRs seen for DRB1 alleles and the fewest for HLA-C alleles. According to the authors, the approach could potentially be generalized to other disease states and immunological phenotypes. A further reported finding was that TCR beta sequences accurately predicted the HLA-A and HLA-B alleles for most subjects in the first cohort. Only TCR beta chains were sequenced in this cohort, and the absence of alpha or paired-chain data limited detectable features. Broadly in line with IMGT annotations, most TCR beta V segments showed up in productive rearrangements about 90% or about 30% of the time in an earlier analysis of approximately 640 of the donors. Linkage disequilibrium might explain the correlated functional status among segregating V segments, but an unknown experimental factor could not be excluded. Cytomegalovirus status was reported to be diagnosed by the classifier with high specificity and sensitivity in both the original and validation cohorts. The study gave a list of about 170 TCR beta chains associated with cytomegalovirus. At a false discovery rate of 0.05, a later analysis linked around 15,000 TCR beta sequences to specific HLA alleles.

Sequences SGHTA (CDR1) and FQGTGA (CDR2) are obtained from the germline V gene. Including the terminal cysteine and phenylalanine, the CDR3 comprises 13 residues. The sequence is cut down to CDR3 DNA, 39 bases in frame from base 1. Trimming removed 4 bases from V and 7 bases from J; the gene matches leave 4 bases unexplained. The cohort comprised some 730 healthy bone marrow donors. Cohort members were all nominally healthy when sampled, although unrecorded immune exposures were likely present. The donor tested CMV seropositive, placing the donor among the 310 or so seropositive members of the cohort. Every donor gave a peripheral blood sample, and the peripheral blood mononuclear cells from that sample were used for TCR beta sequencing. The Qiagen DNeasy Blood Extraction Kit was used to extract genomic DNA from the blood cell samples. Comments on this clone: The target of this receptor is not known. No quality values exist for individual bases; no much larger clone is one base distant.

The library relied on the immunoSEQ multiplex PCR assay. A mixture of 60 forward primers for TCR Vbeta segments and 13 reverse primers for TCR Jbeta segments was used in the multiplex PCR. Amplification of the CDR3 region of rearranged TCR beta genes was performed with a multiplex PCR assay on genomic DNA. Amplified TCR beta libraries were sequenced as 87-base-pair reads on the Illumina HiSeq System. For the original study's pipeline: In a later analysis, some 80 million unique TCR beta chains were counted across the roughly 610 repertoires, and approximately 11 million of these chains were shared by at least two donors. A nearest-neighbor algorithm error-corrected the raw reads and collapsed the reads into unique sequences, merging closely related sequences to remove PCR and sequencing errors. To assign V, D and J gene segments, CDR3 sequences were aligned to IMGT reference sequences. For a sequence to be retained, a match of at least six nucleotides was required to both a V gene segment and a J gene segment. Rearrangements were called productive when the CDR3 lacked stop codons and stayed in frame with V and J; all others were non-productive. CDR3 was defined by IMGT convention, running from the second conserved V-encoded cysteine to the conserved J-encoded phenylalanine. The earlier analysis of 450 to 750 of the donors excluded any sequence lacking an unambiguous match to a single V gene segment. An earlier analysis of about 600 of the donors called V segments functional above 56.7% productive rearrangements and segregating when the between-donor standard deviation exceeded 5%. A statistical classification framework was developed to diagnose cytomegalovirus status using the catalog of TCR beta chain sequences. In a later analysis, V and J genes were assigned by comparing TCR nucleotide sequences against IMGT/GENE-DB human TR gene sequences. Using the TCRdist pipeline, a later analysis assigned CDR3 sequences along with most-parsimonious VDJ recombination scenarios. In a later analysis, each TCR beta chain was defined by its CDR3 amino acid sequence together with its V-gene family, and reads lacking a unique V-gene family were excluded. To address suspected cross-contamination and a sequencing artifact, a later analysis removed 592 highly shared, low-generation-probability nucleotide sequences. In a later analysis, a clonal expansion index was calculated for each public chain from normalized within-repertoire ranks of inferred template counts. In a later analysis, generation probabilities were computed with a VDJ recombination model fitted to out-of-frame rearrangements, and the resulting probabilities were checked against IGoR. A later analysis scored TCR-TCR, TCR-HLA and TCR-CMV co-occurrence with hypergeometric tests, applying a repertoire-size bias correction to TCR pairs. A later analysis estimated false discovery rates by permuting HLA or CMV assignments 20 times. In a later analysis, co-occurring TCRs were grouped with DBSCAN, and TCRdist sequence similarity was added when clustering was performed within HLA-allele-positive subsets. For co-occurrence clustering, repertoires with fewer than 30,000 or more than 120,000 public chains were excluded, along with five repertoires with anomalous nucleotide sharing. Imported from immuneACCESS, the table was reduced by TCRdb to in-frame sequences with V and J called. These copies leave out some clones; in studies compared against another copy, an unresolved V gene accounts for under half, and the cause of the remainder is not known. D and trimming come from the DNA, and the V and J calls and clone size come from that table. Recorded for this sample are approximately 170,000 clones; 65% to 85% of them occurred a single time. The ten biggest clones cover 5.5% to 7.5% of the sample.

The chain is assembled from TRBV7-3 and TRBJ1-2, with TRBD1 identical over 9 junction bases. Sequencing was done on a sample of PBMCs. This sequence was found in a woman in her forties in good health and CMV-seropositive. This receptor has the CDR3 CASSSTGGGGYTF. The nucleotide sequence reads TGTGCCAGCAGCTCGACAGGGGGGGGTGGCTACACCTTC.